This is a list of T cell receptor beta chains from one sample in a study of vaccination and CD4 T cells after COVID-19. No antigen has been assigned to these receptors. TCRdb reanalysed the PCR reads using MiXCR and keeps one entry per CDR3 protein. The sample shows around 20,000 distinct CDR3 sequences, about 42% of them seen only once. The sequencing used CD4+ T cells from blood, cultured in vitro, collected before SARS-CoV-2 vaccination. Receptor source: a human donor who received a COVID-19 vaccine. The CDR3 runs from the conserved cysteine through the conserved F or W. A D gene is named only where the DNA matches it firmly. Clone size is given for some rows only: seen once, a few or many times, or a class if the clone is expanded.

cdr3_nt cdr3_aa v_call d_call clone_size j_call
TGTGCCAGTAGTACTACGACAGGCGCAATCTATGGCTACACCTTC CASSTTTGAIYGYTF TRBV19 - - TRBJ1-2
TGCAGTGCTAGAGAGCGGGGTGGCTCGGAGACCCAGTACTTC CSARERGGSETQYF TRBV20-1 - large TRBJ2-5
TGTGCCAGTAGTCAGGGACAGCAAGAGACCCAGTACTTC CASSQGQQETQYF TRBV19 TRBD1 - TRBJ2-5
TGTGCCATCAGTGAGATAGGGGGCGAGGTCGGGGAGACCCAGTACTTC CAISEIGGEVGETQYF TRBV10-3 TRBD1 - TRBJ2-5
TGTGCCAGCAGGGCCCGGGTCACAGGGGCAAACATTCAGTACTTC CASRARVTGANIQYF TRBV2 TRBD1 - TRBJ2-4
TGTGCCAGCAGTTTAGGCAAGCAGCCCCAGCATTTT CASSLGKQPQHF TRBV12-3/TRBV12-4 - - TRBJ1-5
TGCAGTGCTAGACAGGGGCGGAACTATGGCTACACCTTC CSARQGRNYGYTF TRBV20-1 - - TRBJ1-2
TGTGCCAGCAGTCACATCCAACGACTCCAAGATACGCAGTATTTT CASSHIQRLQDTQYF TRBV25-1 - - TRBJ2-3
TGTGCCTGGAGTGTCTCTTTTACGAAAGCGCTTTCCTTC CAWSVSFTKALSF TRBV30 - - TRBJ1-2
TGTGCCAGCAGCTTAGCGACAGAAACCTATGGCTACACCTTC CASSLATETYGYTF TRBV7-9 - once TRBJ1-2
TGTGCCAGCAGCTTAGATTTGTTGGGTAGTATGAACACTGAAGCTTTCTTT CASSLDLLGSMNTEAFF TRBV11-3 - - TRBJ1-1
TGTGCCAGCAAACTACAGGGGTCGGGCTATGGCTACACCTTC CASKLQGSGYGYTF TRBV12-3/TRBV12-4 TRBD1 - TRBJ1-2
TGTGCCAGTAAACGGGAGGGATTGTATGAAAAACTGTTTTTT CASKREGLYEKLFF TRBV19 - few TRBJ1-4
TGTGCCACCAGTGATCAGACGGCGAGCTCCTACGAGCAGTACTTC CATSDQTASSYEQYF TRBV24-1 - - TRBJ2-7
TGCGCCAGCAGTGCCAGGGGGCCCGGGGGCAATCAGCCCCAGCATTTT CASSARGPGGNQPQHF TRBV10-2 TRBD1 - TRBJ1-5
TGTGCCAGCACCTCAGGGGGCCCCACCTACAATGAGCAGTTCTTC CASTSGGPTYNEQFF TRBV6-1 TRBD1 - TRBJ2-1
TGTGCCAGCAGTCCAGATTCCGTCTCCTACGAGCAGTACTTC CASSPDSVSYEQYF TRBV7-6 - - TRBJ2-7